The clone carrying this T cell receptor (beta chain) occurred a few times. The antigen is not known. The source of the sample is a study of spatial heterogeneity in lung cancer. Turning to the study itself: Beta-chain sequences were consistently detected more often than alpha-chain sequences. The average appearance count of each unique TCR and UMI combination in raw reads was more than eight.

A unique molecular identifier was attached to every TCR cDNA molecule. One entry per CDR3 protein, called by TCRdb with MiXCR from the 5' RACE reads. The sample lists tens of thousands of distinct CDR3 sequences; roughly 9.5% were seen once. Whole-study findings and limits: Circulating ubiquitous expanded tumor TCRs were observed more frequently at resection than at follow-up.

The V gene lost 7 bases and the J gene lost 1 base, with 5 bases spanning the gap. Germline loops: CDR1 MNHEY, CDR2 SVGEGT. The CDR3 length is 12 residues. This sample's time point: sample taken at primary tumor resection. From tumor, nontumor lung or frozen PBMC, whole RNA was taken unsorted for sequencing. The receptor was derived from a male donor with early-stage non-small cell lung cancer. The chain joins TRBV6-2 or TRBV6-3 to TRBJ1-3; D is unclear. The sequencing used PBMCs, collected at surgery. DNA for the CDR3: TGTGCCAGCACGACTTCTGGAAACACCATATATTTT. It translates to CASTTSGNTIYF.